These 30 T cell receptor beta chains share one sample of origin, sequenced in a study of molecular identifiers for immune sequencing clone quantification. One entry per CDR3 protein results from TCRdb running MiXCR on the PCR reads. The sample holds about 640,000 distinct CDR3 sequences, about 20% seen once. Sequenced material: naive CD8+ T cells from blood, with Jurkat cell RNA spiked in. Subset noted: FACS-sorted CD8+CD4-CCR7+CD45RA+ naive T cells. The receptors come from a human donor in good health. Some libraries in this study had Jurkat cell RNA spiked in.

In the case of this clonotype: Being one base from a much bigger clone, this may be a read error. CDR3 DNA sequence: TGTGCAAGTCGCTTGAAGCGGGGGTACGGGCAGTACTTC. As protein: CASRLKRGYGQYF. The chain combines TRBV12-2 with TRBJ2-7; the table's D call of TRBD2 was not tested on the DNA. TRBV12-2 represents a pseudogene. The CDR3 length is 13 residues.

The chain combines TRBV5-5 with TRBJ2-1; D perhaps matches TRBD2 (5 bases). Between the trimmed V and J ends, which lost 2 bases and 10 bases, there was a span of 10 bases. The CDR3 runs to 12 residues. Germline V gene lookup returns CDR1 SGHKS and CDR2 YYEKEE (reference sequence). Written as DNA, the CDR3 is TGTGCCAGCAGCTTCCCGCCGGGGGAGCAGTTCTTC. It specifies CASSFPPGEQFF.

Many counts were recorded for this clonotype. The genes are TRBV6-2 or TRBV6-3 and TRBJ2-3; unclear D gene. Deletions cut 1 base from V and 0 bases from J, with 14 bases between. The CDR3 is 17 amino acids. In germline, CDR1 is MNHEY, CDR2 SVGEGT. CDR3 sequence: CASSYLRLRASTDTQYF. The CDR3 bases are TGTGCCAGCAGTTACTTACGGCTTCGGGCCAGCACAGATACGCAGTATTTT.

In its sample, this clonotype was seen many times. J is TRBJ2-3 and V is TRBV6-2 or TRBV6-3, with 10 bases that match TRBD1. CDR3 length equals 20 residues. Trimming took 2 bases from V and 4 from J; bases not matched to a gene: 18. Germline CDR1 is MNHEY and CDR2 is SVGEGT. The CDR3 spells CASSYIRDRGPEPFADTQYF. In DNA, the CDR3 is TGTGCCAGCAGTTACATCCGGGACAGGGGACCTGAGCCATTCGCAGATACGCAGTATTTT.

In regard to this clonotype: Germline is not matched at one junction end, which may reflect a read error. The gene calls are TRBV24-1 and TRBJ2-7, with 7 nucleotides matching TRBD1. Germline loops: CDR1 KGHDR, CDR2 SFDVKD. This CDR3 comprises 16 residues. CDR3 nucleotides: TGTGCCACCAGTGCCCGAGGAACAGGGGATTCCTACGGGCAGTACTTC. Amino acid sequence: CATSARGTGDSYGQYF.

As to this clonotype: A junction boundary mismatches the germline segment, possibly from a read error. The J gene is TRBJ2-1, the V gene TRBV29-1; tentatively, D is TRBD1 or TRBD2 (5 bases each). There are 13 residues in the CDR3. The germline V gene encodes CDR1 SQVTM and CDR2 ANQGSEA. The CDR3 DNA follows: TGCTGCGTAGACTGGGACCTGGGGAATGAGCAGTTCTTC. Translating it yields CCVDWDLGNEQFF.

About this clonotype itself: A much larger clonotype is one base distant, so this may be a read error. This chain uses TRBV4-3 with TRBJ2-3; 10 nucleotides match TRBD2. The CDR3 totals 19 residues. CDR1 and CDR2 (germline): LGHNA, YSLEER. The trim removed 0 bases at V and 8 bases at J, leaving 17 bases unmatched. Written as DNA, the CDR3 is TGCGCCAGCAGCCAAGATGGGGTAGCGGGGGGCCGCGGTGTAGGTACGCAGTATTTT. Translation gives CASSQDGVAGGRGVGTQYF.

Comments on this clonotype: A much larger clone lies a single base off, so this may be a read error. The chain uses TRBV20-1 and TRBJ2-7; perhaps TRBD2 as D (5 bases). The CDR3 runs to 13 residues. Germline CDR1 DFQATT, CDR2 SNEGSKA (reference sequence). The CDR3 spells CSAGSTSGYEQHF. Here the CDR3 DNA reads TGCAGTGCGGGATCAACTAGTGGCTACGAGCAGCACTTC.

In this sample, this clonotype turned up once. The CDR3 DNA follows: TGTGCCAGCAGTGAAAGGGCAGGGAGAAGCACAGATACGCAGTATTTT. This encodes CASSERAGRSTDTQYF. This chain links TRBV2 with TRBJ2-3; D tentatively fits TRBD1 or TRBD2 (5 bases each). CDR3 length: 16 residues. Trimming cost V 2 bases and J 0 bases, with 12 bases left between them. Germline assignment: CDR1 SNHLY and CDR2 FYNNEI.

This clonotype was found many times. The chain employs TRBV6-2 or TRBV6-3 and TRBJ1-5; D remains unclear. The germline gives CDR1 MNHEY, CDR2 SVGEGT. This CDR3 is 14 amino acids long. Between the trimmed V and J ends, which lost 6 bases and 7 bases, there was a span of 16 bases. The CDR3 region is CASSLGTPGQPQHF. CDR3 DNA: TGTGCCAGCAGCCTCGGAACACCCGGGCAGCCCCAGCATTTT.

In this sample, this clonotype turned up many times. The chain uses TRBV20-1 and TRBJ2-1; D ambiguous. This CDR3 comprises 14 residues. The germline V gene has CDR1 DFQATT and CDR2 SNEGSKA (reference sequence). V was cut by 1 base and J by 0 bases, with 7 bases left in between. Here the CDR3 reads CSARGLISYNEQFF. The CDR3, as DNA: TGCAGTGCTAGAGGGCTTATCTCCTACAATGAGCAGTTCTTC.

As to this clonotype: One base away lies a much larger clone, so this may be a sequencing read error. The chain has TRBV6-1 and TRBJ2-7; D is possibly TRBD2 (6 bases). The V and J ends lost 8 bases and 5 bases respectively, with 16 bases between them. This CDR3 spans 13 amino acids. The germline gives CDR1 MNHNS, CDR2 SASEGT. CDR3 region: CASYSWEDHEQYF. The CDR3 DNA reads TGTGCCAGCTACAGTTGGGAGGACCACGAGCAGTACTTC.

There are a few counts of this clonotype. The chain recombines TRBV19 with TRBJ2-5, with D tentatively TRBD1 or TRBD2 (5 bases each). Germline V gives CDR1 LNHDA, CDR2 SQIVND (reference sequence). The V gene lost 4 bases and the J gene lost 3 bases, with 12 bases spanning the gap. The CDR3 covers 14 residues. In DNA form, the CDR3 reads TGTGCCAGTAGTAACTGGGACGGCGAAGAGACCCAGTACTTC. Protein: CASSNWDGEETQYF. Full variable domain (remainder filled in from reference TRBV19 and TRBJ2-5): DGGITQSPKYLFRKEGQNVTLSCEQNLNHDAMYWYRQDPGQGLRLIYYSQIVNDFQKGDIAEGYSVSREKKESFPLTVTSAQKNPTAFYLCASSNWDGEETQYFGPGTRLLVL.

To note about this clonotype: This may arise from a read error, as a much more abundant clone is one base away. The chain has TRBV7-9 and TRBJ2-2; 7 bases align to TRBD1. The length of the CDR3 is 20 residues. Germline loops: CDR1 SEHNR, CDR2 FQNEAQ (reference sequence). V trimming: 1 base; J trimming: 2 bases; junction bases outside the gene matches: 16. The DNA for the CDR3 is TGTGCCAGCAGCTTAGATTTCCCACCAGGGGGACCAGCCAACACCGGGGAGCTGTTTTTT. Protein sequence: CASSLDFPPGGPANTGELFF.

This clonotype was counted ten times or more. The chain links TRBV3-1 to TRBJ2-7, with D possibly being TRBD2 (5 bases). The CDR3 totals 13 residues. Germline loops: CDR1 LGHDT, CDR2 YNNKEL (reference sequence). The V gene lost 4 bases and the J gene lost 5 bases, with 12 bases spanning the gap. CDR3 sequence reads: CASSPYRGHEQYF. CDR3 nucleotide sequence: TGTGCCAGCAGCCCCTACCGGGGTCACGAGCAGTACTTC.

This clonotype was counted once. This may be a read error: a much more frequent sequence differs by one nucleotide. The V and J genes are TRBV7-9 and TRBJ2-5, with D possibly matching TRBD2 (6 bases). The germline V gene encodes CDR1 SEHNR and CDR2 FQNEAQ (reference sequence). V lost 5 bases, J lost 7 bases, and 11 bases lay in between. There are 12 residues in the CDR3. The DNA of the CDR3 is TGTGCCAGCAGCGCGACTAGGGCGACCCAGTACTTC. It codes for CASSATRATQYF.

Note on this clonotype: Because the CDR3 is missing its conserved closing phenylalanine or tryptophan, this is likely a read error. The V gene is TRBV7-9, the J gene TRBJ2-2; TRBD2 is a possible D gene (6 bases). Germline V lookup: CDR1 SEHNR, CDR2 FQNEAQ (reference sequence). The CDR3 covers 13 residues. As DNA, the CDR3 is TGTGCCAGCAGTGGCAGAATAGCCGGGGGGCTGTTTTAT. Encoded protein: CASSGRIAGGLFY.

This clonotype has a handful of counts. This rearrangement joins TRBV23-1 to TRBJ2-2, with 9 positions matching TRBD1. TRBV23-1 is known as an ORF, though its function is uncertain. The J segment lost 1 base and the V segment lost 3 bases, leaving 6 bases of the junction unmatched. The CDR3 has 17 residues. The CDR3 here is CASSHGQGPENTGELFF. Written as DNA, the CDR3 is TGCGCCAGCAGTCATGGACAGGGGCCGGAGAACACCGGGGAGCTGTTTTTT.

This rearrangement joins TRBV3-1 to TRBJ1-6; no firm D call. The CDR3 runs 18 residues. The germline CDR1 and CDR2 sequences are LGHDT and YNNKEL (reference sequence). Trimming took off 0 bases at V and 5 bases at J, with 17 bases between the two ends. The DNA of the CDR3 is TGTGCCAGCAGCCAAGAGGTAGTGGGAGGCGCCCATAATTCACCCCTCCACTTT. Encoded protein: CASSQEVVGGAHNSPLHF.

CDR3 sequence: CASSYQFDEQFF. In DNA form, the CDR3 reads TGTGCCAGCAGTTACCAGTTCGATGAGCAGTTCTTC. This chain links TRBV12-3 or TRBV12-4 with TRBJ2-1; D unclear. Trimming stripped 4 bases from V and 8 bases from J, with 9 bases between. The CDR3 has 12 residues.

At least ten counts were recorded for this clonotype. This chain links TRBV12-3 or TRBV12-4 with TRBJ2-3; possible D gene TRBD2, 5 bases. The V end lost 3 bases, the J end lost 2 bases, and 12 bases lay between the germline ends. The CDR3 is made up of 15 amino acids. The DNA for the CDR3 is TGTGCCAGCAGTTTGCCCAGGAGGAACACAGATACGCAGTATTTT. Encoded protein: CASSLPRRNTDTQYF.

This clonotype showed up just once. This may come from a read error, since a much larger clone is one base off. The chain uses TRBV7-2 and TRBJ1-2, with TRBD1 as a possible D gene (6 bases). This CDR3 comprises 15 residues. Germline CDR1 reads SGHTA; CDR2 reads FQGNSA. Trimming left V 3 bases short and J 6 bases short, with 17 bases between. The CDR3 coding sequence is TGTGCCAGCAGCTTCTTCGCCAGGGGAGTTGATGGCTACACCTTC. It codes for CASSFFARGVDGYTF.

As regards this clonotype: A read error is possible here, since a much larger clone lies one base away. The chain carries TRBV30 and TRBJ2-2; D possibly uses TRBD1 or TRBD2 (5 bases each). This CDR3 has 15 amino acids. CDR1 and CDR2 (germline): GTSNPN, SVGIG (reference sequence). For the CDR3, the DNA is TGTGCCCGGAGTGTCATAGGGACGCCAACCGGGGAGCTGTTTTTT. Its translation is CARSVIGTPTGELFF.

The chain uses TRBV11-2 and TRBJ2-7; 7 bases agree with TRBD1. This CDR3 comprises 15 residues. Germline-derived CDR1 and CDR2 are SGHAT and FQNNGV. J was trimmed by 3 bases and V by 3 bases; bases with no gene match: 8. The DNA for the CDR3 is TGTGCCAGCAGCTTTAGTAGGGGACAGAACTACGAGCAGTACTTC. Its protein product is CASSFSRGQNYEQYF.

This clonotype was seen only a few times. Written as DNA, the CDR3 is TGTGCCAGCAGCCAAGCGGTTTACGAGCAGTACTTC. It translates to CASSQAVYEQYF. The rearrangement joins TRBV7-9 to TRBJ2-7; perhaps TRBD2 as D (5 bases). CDR3 length equals 12 residues. Germline assignment: CDR1 SEHNR and CDR2 FQNEAQ (reference sequence). The V end lost 5 bases, the J end lost 4 bases, and 9 bases lay between the germline ends. The variable domain in full, with the rest retrieved from reference TRBV7-9 and TRBJ2-7, is DTGVSQNPRHKITKRGQNVTFRCDPISEHNRLYWYRQTLGQGPEFLTYFQNEAQLEKSRLLSDRFSAERPKGSFSTLEIQRTEQGDSAMYLCASSQAVYEQYFGPGTRLTVT.

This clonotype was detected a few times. CDR3 protein: CASSYGQQYRTTF. CDR3 nucleotides: TGTGCCAGCAGTTACGGTCAGCAGTACCGGACCACCTTC. The V gene is TRBV6-2 or TRBV6-3, the J gene TRBJ1-2; D ambiguous. Trimming removed 2 bases from V and 13 bases from J, with 17 bases in between. This CDR3 contains 13 residues. Looked up from germline, CDR1 is MNHEY and CDR2 is SVGEGT.

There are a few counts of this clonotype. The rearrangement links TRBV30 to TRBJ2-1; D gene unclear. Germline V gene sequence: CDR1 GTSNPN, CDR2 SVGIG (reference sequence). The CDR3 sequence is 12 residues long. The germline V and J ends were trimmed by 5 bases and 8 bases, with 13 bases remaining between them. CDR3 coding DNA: TGTGCCTGGGCACAACAAGGCGATGAGCAGTTCTTC. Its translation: CAWAQQGDEQFF.

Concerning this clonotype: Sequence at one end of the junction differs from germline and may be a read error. CDR3 in DNA: TGTGCCGGCAGCCAAGGACCGACGGGATTTCGGGACGAGCAGTACTTC. Amino acid sequence: CAGSQGPTGFRDEQYF. V and J are TRBV14 and TRBJ2-7; the D gene is possibly TRBD2 (5 bases). Germline lookup yields CDR1 SGHDN and CDR2 FVKESK. The CDR3 spans 16 residues.

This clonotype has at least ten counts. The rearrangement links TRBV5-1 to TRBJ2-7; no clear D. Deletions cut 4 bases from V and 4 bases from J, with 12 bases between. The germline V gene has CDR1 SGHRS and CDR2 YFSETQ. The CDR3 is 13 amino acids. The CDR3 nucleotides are TGCGCCAGCAGCATGACCGGAACGTACGAGCAGTACTTC. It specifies CASSMTGTYEQYF.

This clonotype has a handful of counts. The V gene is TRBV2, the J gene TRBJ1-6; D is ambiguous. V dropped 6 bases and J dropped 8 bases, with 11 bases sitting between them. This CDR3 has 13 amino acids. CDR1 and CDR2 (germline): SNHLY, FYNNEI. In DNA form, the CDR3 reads TGTGCCAGCAGGGAGGAAGGGTATTCACCCCTCCACTTT. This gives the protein CASREEGYSPLHF.